The text below deals with one T cell receptor (beta chain). What it binds is not known. This entry comes from a study of OX40 agonist ivuxolimab in advanced cancers. Study context: Patients with hepatocellular carcinoma, melanoma, renal cell or head and neck cancer made up the dose-escalation patients. Findings of the study overall: The specificity for antigen of the expanded peripheral T cells was not determined. Among the least clonally expanded were partial responders at 0.1-3.0 mg/kg.

CDR3 length: 13 residues. V was shortened by 1 base and J by 7 bases, with 11 bases between the two germline ends. CDR1 and CDR2 from the germline V gene are SGHVS and FQNEAQ. Produced via immunoSEQ multiplex PCR; TCRdb's table is partial and in-frame only. This table has 52,000 or so clones, 84% appearing once. The V call is TRBV7-8, the J call TRBJ2-7; no clear D. Source: CD4+ or CD8+ T cells sorted from blood, taken in a trial of the OX40 agonist ivuxolimab. This TCR was recovered from an adult with an advanced solid tumor such as melanoma, head and neck, liver or kidney cancer. The CDR3 spells CASSLDPSREQYF. CDR3 bases: TGTGCCAGCAGCTTAGACCCGTCTCGGGAGCAGTACTTC.